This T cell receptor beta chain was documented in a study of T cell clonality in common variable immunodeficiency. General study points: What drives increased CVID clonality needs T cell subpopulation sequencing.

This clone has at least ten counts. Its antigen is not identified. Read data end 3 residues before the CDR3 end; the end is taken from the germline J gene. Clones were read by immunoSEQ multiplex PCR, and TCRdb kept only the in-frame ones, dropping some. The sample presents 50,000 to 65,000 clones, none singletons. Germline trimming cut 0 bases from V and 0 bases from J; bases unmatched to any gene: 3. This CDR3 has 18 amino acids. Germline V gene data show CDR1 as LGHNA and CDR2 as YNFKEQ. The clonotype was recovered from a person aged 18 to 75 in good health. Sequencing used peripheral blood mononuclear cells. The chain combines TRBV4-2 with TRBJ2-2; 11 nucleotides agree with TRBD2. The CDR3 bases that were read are TGTGCCAGCAGCCAAGAAACTAGCGGGGGAGCGAACACCGGGGAG. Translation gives CASSQETSGGANTGE. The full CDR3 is CASSQETSGGANTGELFF.